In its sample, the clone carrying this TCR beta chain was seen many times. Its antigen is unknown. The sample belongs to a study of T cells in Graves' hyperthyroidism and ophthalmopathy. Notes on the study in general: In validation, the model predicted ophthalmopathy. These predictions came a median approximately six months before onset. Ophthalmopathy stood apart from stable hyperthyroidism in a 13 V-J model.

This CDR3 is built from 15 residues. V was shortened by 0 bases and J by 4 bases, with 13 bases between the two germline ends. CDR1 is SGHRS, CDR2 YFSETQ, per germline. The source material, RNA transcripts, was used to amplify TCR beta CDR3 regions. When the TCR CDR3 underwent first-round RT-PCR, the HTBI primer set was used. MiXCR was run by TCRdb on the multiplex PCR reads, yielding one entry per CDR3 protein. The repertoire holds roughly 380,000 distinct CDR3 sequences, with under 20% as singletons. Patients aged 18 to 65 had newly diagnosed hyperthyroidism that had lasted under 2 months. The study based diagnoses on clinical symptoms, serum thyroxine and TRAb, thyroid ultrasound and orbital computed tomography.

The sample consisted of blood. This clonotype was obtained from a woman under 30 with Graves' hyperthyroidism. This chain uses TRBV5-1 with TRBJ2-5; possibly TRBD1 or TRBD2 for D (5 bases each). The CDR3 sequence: CASSLALGVVETQYF. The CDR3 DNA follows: TGCGCCAGCAGCTTGGCCCTGGGGGTCGTAGAGACCCAGTACTTC.